Shown below are 10 T cell receptor beta chains from a single sample sequenced in a study of shared clonotypes between healthy human individuals. This table comes from immunoSEQ multiplex PCR, and its TCRdb copy is limited to in-frame clones, with some not included. The sample shows hundreds of thousands of clones, approximately 95% of them seen only once. CD8 cells classed as naive were CD45RO-negative and positively selected for CCR7, excluding terminally differentiated effector memory CD45RA+ cells. What was sequenced was naive CD8+ T cells sorted from blood. These receptors all come from a woman in her twenties or thirties in good health.

The chain combines TRBV15 with TRBJ1-6; 7 bases are a match to TRBD1. Germline CDR1 LNHNV, CDR2 YYDKDF (reference sequence). This CDR3 is built from 17 residues. V gave up 3 bases and J gave up 8 bases; unmatched junction bases: 13. CDR3 sequence (DNA): TGTGCCACCAGCAGCATTCGAGACAGGGTGGATGATTCACCCCTCCACTTT. This sequence encodes CATSSIRDRVDDSPLHF.

The genes are TRBV6-5 and TRBJ2-3; 10 bases are shared with TRBD1. This CDR3 is 14 amino acids long. V lost 6 bases, J lost 3 bases, and 3 bases stayed unmatched. The germline V gene has CDR1 MNHEY and CDR2 SVGAGI. The CDR3 DNA reads as TGTGCCAGCAGCCCGGGACAGGGGACAGATACGCAGTATTTT. Translating it yields CASSPGQGTDTQYF.

The chain combines TRBV5-5 with TRBJ2-7; D might be TRBD2 (5 bases). Germline loops: CDR1 SGHKS, CDR2 YYEKEE (reference sequence). The CDR3 totals 13 residues. Trimming removed 0 bases at V and 7 bases at J, with 11 bases between. CDR3 nucleotides: TGTGCCAGCAGCTTGGAGTCCCCGGGGGAGCAGTACTTC. Translation gives CASSLESPGEQYF. Using reference TRBV5-5 and TRBJ2-7 for the parts outside the CDR3, the full variable domain is DAGVTQSPTHLIKTRGQQVTLRCSPISGHKSVSWYQQVLGQGPQFIFQYYEKEERGRGNFPDRFSARQFPNYSSELNVNALLLGDSALYLCASSLESPGEQYFGPGTRLTVT.

The chain carries TRBV2 and TRBJ2-5, with D possibly matching TRBD1 (5 bases). This CDR3 is built from 14 residues. The germline V and J ends were trimmed by 3 bases and 2 bases, with 10 bases remaining between them. In germline, CDR1 is SNHLY, CDR2 FYNNEI. CDR3 bases: TGTGCCAGCAGTGACAGGACACCACAAGAGACCCAGTACTTC. Its translation is CASSDRTPQETQYF. Variable domain in full (rest from reference TRBV2 and TRBJ2-5): EPEVTQTPSHQVTQMGQEVILRCVPISNHLYFYWYRQILGQKVEFLVSFYNNEISEKSEIFDDQFSVERPDGSNFTLKIRSTKLEDSAMYFCASSDRTPQETQYFGPGTRLLVL.

V gene TRBV7-9 combines with J gene TRBJ1-1; TRBD1 matches 7 bases. The CDR3 consists of 16 residues. Trimming removed 2 bases from V and 7 bases from J; junction bases left unmatched: 13. Germline V gene sequence: CDR1 SEHNR, CDR2 FQNEAQ (reference sequence). For the CDR3, the DNA is TGTGCCAGCAGCTTACCGGGACAGAAATTATACGGTGAAGCTTTCTTT. This encodes CASSLPGQKLYGEAFF.

The genes are TRBV7-8 and TRBJ2-5; D may match TRBD1 or TRBD2 (5 bases each). The CDR3 loop spans 14 amino acids. V lost 10 bases and J lost 11, with 26 bases in between. CDR1 and CDR2 (germline): SGHVS, FQNEAQ. The CDR3 DNA is TGTGCCACCAAGATCGGGACGATCTCACCTGAGCAGTACTTC. This translates into CATKIGTISPEQYF. The full variable domain, completed using reference TRBV7-8 and TRBJ2-5, is GAGVSQSPRYKVAKRGQDVALRCDPISGHVSLFWYQQALGQGPEFLTYFQNEAQLDKSGLPSDRFFAERPEGSVSTLKIQRTQQEDSAVYLCATKIGTISPEQYFGPGTRLLVL.

J is TRBJ2-2 and V is TRBV27, with 11 nucleotides matching TRBD2. The junction had 9 bases not matched to a gene; V was cut back by 4 bases and J by 8 bases. Germline CDR1 MNHEY, CDR2 SMNVEV (reference sequence). This CDR3 region has 16 residues. The CDR3 loop reads CASSSVLAGGSGELFF. The CDR3 nucleotides are TGTGCCAGCAGTTCGGTTCTAGCGGGAGGTTCAGGGGAGCTGTTTTTT.

The gene calls are TRBV28 and TRBJ2-2; D gene unclear. V dropped 3 bases and J dropped 0 bases, with 17 bases sitting between them. CDR3 length equals 18 residues. Germline CDR1 is MDHEN and CDR2 is SYDVKM. In DNA, the CDR3 is TGTGCCAGCAGTTTGGACCCACGGGCAGGAACGAACACCGGGGAGCTGTTTTTT. Translating it yields CASSLDPRAGTNTGELFF.

The chain links TRBV5-4 to TRBJ2-7, with D perhaps TRBD2 (5 bases). V dropped 0 bases and J dropped 3 bases, with 7 bases sitting between them. This CDR3 spans 13 amino acids. Germline CDR1 SGHNT, CDR2 YYREEE (reference sequence). CDR3 sequence reads: CASSLAGYYEQYF. CDR3 coding DNA: TGTGCCAGCAGCTTGGCGGGGTACTACGAGCAGTACTTC.

This sequence joins TRBV28 and TRBJ2-7; TRBD2 agrees at 10 bases. The ends lost 4 bases at V and 3 bases at J; junction bases unmatched: 6. CDR3 length: 15 amino acids. CDR1 MDHEN and CDR2 SYDVKM come from the germline V gene. The CDR3 nucleotides are TGTGCCAGCAGTTCTCTAGCGGGAGTCAGCTACGAGCAGTACTTC. It encodes CASSSLAGVSYEQYF.